What follows are 24 T cell receptor beta chains derived from one specimen sequenced in a study of T-cell reconstitution after alpha-beta-depleted transplantation in children. Preparation of the TCRbeta library was carried out with unique molecular identifiers. TCRdb used MiXCR to reprocess the PCR reads, holding one entry per CDR3 protein. The data show some 840,000 distinct CDR3 sequences, with 16% seen just once and roughly 4.8% held by the top ten. The material was PBMCs, mostly from graft donor cells, obtained 360 days after TCRalphabeta/CD19-depleted stem cell transplant. These TCRs come from a male patient aged 10 to 17 who had a stem cell transplant for acute lymphoblastic leukemia, so the T cells may come from the graft donor.

V and J are TRBV9 and TRBJ2-2; maybe TRBD2 (7 bases). CDR3 length equals 16 residues. From germline, CDR1 is SGDLS and CDR2 YYNGEE. Trimming took off 4 bases at V and 3 bases at J, with 16 bases between the two ends. The CDR3 nucleotides read TGTGCCAGCAGCCCCATAGGGGGGGCTGACACCGGGGAGCTGTTTTTT. Translation: CASSPIGGADTGELFF.

V is TRBV3-1 and J is TRBJ2-1, with 9 nucleotides matching TRBD1. There are 17 residues in the CDR3. J lost 3 bases, V lost 0 bases, and 6 bases had no gene match. The germline CDR1 and CDR2 sequences are LGHDT and YNNKEL (reference sequence). CDR3: CASSQELGQGLYNEQFF. The CDR3 DNA sequence: TGTGCCAGCAGCCAAGAATTAGGACAGGGGCTCTACAATGAGCAGTTCTTC.

At least ten counts were recorded for this clonotype. The chain has TRBV20-1 and TRBJ2-5, with TRBD2 matching 9 bases. The length of the CDR3 is 13 residues. In germline, CDR1 is DFQATT, CDR2 SNEGSKA (reference sequence). V gave up 2 bases and J gave up 3 bases; unmatched junction bases: 1. For the CDR3, the DNA is TGCAGTGCTAGACGACTAGCGGAAGAGACCCAGTACTTC. Its protein product is CSARRLAEETQYF.

This clonotype was observed many times. The CDR3 reads CASSLTSGGRNEQFF. The DNA for the CDR3 is TGTGCCAGCAGTCTTACTAGCGGAGGACGGAATGAGCAGTTCTTC. V gene TRBV6-5 combines with J gene TRBJ2-1; 8 nucleotides line up with TRBD2. The germline CDR1 and CDR2 sequences are MNHEY and SVGAGI. There are 15 residues in the CDR3. The ends lost 5 bases at V and 7 bases at J; junction bases unmatched: 10.

The J gene is TRBJ2-1, the V gene TRBV18; D not certain. The CDR3 contains 16 residues. Trimming shortened V by 1 base and J by 0 bases, and 10 bases separated the two germline ends. CDR1 KGHSH and CDR2 LQKENI come from the germline V gene. The CDR3 is CASSPLAVSSYNEQFF. The CDR3 bases are TGTGCCAGCTCACCACTGGCCGTAAGCTCCTACAATGAGCAGTTCTTC.

Only a few counts were recorded for this clonotype. The gene calls are TRBV12-3 or TRBV12-4 and TRBJ2-1; D call uncertain. V was pared by 6 bases and J by 7 bases, with 19 bases between. The CDR3 sequence is 15 residues long. CDR3 in DNA: TGTGCCAGCAGCCCACCCGGGCCCCTCGAGAATGAGCAGTTCTTC. It translates to CASSPPGPLENEQFF.

The gene calls are TRBV10-3 and TRBJ2-3; 9 bases agree with TRBD2. Germline V gene data show CDR1 as ENHRY and CDR2 as SYGVKD. Losses at the gene ends were 3 bases for V and 3 bases for J; bases not matched to a gene: 4. There are 15 residues in the CDR3. CDR3 DNA: TGTGCCATCAGTGATCGGCGGGAGGGGACAGATACGCAGTATTTT. It yields the protein CAISDRREGTDTQYF.

In DNA form, the CDR3 reads TGTGCCAGCAGTTTCGGCCCAGAGATCGTGGGCACTGAAGCTTTCTTT. Translation: CASSFGPEIVGTEAFF. The gene calls are TRBV12-3 or TRBV12-4 and TRBJ1-1; D not certain. V lost 3 bases to trimming and J lost 4 bases, with 18 bases between them. CDR3 length: 16 residues.

Comments on this clonotype: A single base separates this from a much larger clone, so it may be a read error. The CDR3 ends on some other residue instead of the conserved phenylalanine or tryptophan, so this is likely a read error. This chain links TRBV7-9 with TRBJ1-1, with D possibly TRBD1 on 5 matching bases. The CDR3 contains 14 residues. Trimming took off 3 bases at V and 1 base at J, with 9 bases between the two ends. Germline V gene data show CDR1 as SEHNR and CDR2 as FQNEAQ (reference sequence). The CDR3 region has the DNA TGTGCCAGCAGCTTTCCAGGGTGGAACACTGAAGCTTTCTGT. It specifies CASSFPGWNTEAFC.

Only a few counts were recorded for this clonotype. This sequence joins TRBV5-1 and TRBJ2-1, with 9 positions matching TRBD1. The CDR3 spans 15 residues. The V and J ends lost 4 bases and 8 bases, in that order; junction bases with no gene match: 10. Looked up from germline, CDR1 is SGHRS and CDR2 is YFSETQ. The CDR3 sequence is CASSPRDRAGYEQFF. CDR3 bases: TGCGCCAGCAGCCCCAGGGACAGGGCGGGATATGAGCAGTTCTTC.

This clonotype was seen repeatedly, ten times or more. Here the CDR3 reads CASSQGLEGSNTGELFF. DNA for the CDR3: TGCGCCAGCAGCCAAGGCTTGGAGGGGTCGAACACCGGGGAGCTGTTTTTT. The chain couples TRBV4-1 to TRBJ2-2; D is perhaps TRBD2 (6 bases). The CDR3 covers 17 residues. Germline CDR1 is MGHRA and CDR2 is YSYEKL. The ends were cut back, 1 base at V and 0 bases at J, with 12 bases in the middle.

This rearrangement joins TRBV10-3 to TRBJ2-7; unclear D gene. Per germline, CDR1 ENHRY and CDR2 SYGVKD. Deletions cut 1 base from V and 6 bases from J, with 10 bases between. This CDR3 has 13 residues. CDR3 sequence (DNA): TGTGCCATCAGTGAGTTTCCACTTAGCGAGCAGTACTTC. Its protein is CAISEFPLSEQYF.

The V and J genes are TRBV27 and TRBJ2-1; 13 nucleotides align to TRBD2. The CDR3 consists of 15 residues. Germline lookup yields CDR1 MNHEY and CDR2 SMNVEV (reference sequence). Trimming took 3 bases from V and 9 from J; bases not matched to a gene: 5. As DNA, the CDR3 is TGTGCCAGCAGTTTGTGGACTAGCGGGAGCGCTGAGCAGTTCTTC. It encodes CASSLWTSGSAEQFF.

This clonotype came up a few times. V and J are TRBV7-6 and TRBJ2-5, with 10 bases matching TRBD2. Germline CDR1 SGHVS, CDR2 FNYEAQ. The J segment lost 4 bases and the V segment lost 3 bases, leaving 11 bases of the junction unmatched. This CDR3 has 17 amino acids. CDR3 sequence: CASSFGTLAGATETQYF. CDR3 nucleotides: TGTGCCAGCAGCTTTGGTACCCTAGCGGGAGCAACAGAGACCCAGTACTTC.

The chain couples TRBV2 to TRBJ2-7; TRBD2 agrees at 8 bases. Germline V gene data show CDR1 as SNHLY and CDR2 as FYNNEI. V was pared by 10 bases and J by 11 bases, with 13 bases of the junction left unmatched. This CDR3 has 12 residues. CDR3 sequence reads: CATDRSGTRKYF. The CDR3 DNA sequence: TGTGCCACAGACAGGTCTGGGACTAGGAAGTACTTC.

The V and J genes are TRBV6-5 and TRBJ2-7; 7 nucleotides agree with TRBD1. Germline V lookup: CDR1 MNHEY, CDR2 SVGAGI. This CDR3 contains 16 residues. V dropped 0 bases and J dropped 4; count of bases not matched to a gene: 9. CDR3 amino acids: CASSYSTGQIFYEQYF. The DNA of the CDR3 is TGTGCCAGCAGTTACTCGACGGGACAGATTTTTTACGAGCAGTACTTC.

This clonotype appeared many times. The chain recombines TRBV12-3 or TRBV12-4 with TRBJ1-1; D call uncertain. The ends were cut back, 0 bases at V and 4 bases at J, with 6 bases in the middle. CDR3 length: 13 amino acids. The CDR3 loop is CASSLAPGTEAFF. CDR3 DNA: TGTGCCAGCAGTTTAGCCCCGGGCACTGAAGCTTTCTTT.

This clonotype was seen more than once but under ten times. This chain connects TRBV4-1 to TRBJ1-1; D gene uncertain. Germline assignment: CDR1 MGHRA and CDR2 YSYEKL. V lost 2 bases to trimming and J lost 3 bases, with 10 bases between them. The CDR3 runs to 14 residues. The CDR3 nucleotides read TGCGCCAGCAGCCAAACTCGGGTTGACACTGAAGCTTTCTTT. Translating gives CASSQTRVDTEAFF.

Many counts were recorded for this clonotype. The rearrangement uses TRBV28 and TRBJ2-4; possibly TRBD1 for D (6 bases). The CDR3 is 14 residues long. Trimming took 8 bases from V and 8 from J, leaving 19 bases between them. From germline, CDR1 is MDHEN and CDR2 SYDVKM. CDR3 loop: CASQGTLQLDIQYF. The CDR3 bases are TGTGCCAGCCAGGGGACCCTTCAATTAGACATTCAGTACTTC.

This clonotype has at least ten counts. The chain employs TRBV15 and TRBJ2-7; D unresolved. The length of the CDR3 is 12 residues. Germline CDR1 is LNHNV and CDR2 is YYDKDF (reference sequence). With 1 base removed from V and 0 bases from J, the gap between germline ends came to 1 base. In nucleotides, the CDR3 is TGTGCCACCAGCAGAGCCTCCTACGAGCAGTACTTC. Its protein product is CATSRASYEQYF. The variable domain in full, with the rest retrieved from reference TRBV15 and TRBJ2-7, is DAMVIQNPRYQVTQFGKPVTLSCSQTLNHNVMYWYQQKSSQAPKLLFHYYDKDFNNEADTPDNFQSRRPNTSFCFLDIRSPGLGDTAMYLCATSRASYEQYFGPGTRLTVT.

This clonotype was seen a handful of times. The rearrangement links TRBV20-1 to TRBJ2-7, with D perhaps assigned TRBD1 or TRBD2 (5 bases each). Germline V CDR1 and CDR2: DFQATT, SNEGSKA (reference sequence). This CDR3 comprises 12 residues. V lost 6 bases and J 2 bases, leaving 11 bases between the germline ends. The chain's CDR3 is CSAPGRPYEQYF. In DNA form, the CDR3 reads TGCAGTGCCCCGGGACGGCCCTACGAGCAGTACTTC.

This clonotype was seen at least ten times. J is TRBJ2-7 and V is TRBV5-1; 9 bases agree with TRBD2. The CDR3 runs 16 residues. The trim removed 0 bases at V and 2 bases at J, leaving 6 bases unmatched. Germline V gene lookup returns CDR1 SGHRS and CDR2 YFSETQ. This chain's CDR3 is CASSLDGLAGTYEQYF. The CDR3 nucleotides are TGCGCCAGCAGCTTGGATGGGCTAGCGGGAACCTACGAGCAGTACTTC.

The CDR3 sequence: CASSLDRVNEQFF. The CDR3 DNA sequence: TGCGCCAGCAGCTTGGACAGGGTGAATGAGCAGTTCTTC. This chain connects TRBV5-1 to TRBJ2-1; a weak D match, TRBD1 (6 bases). The CDR3 spans 13 residues. The germline V and J ends were trimmed by 0 bases and 7 bases, with 8 bases remaining between them. Germline V gives CDR1 SGHRS, CDR2 YFSETQ.

This clonotype was observed a single time. The CDR3 loop reads CASSYYSGEETQYF. The CDR3, as DNA: TGTGCCAGCAGTTACTATTCAGGGGAAGAGACCCAGTACTTC. The rearrangement joins TRBV6-2 or TRBV6-3 to TRBJ2-5, with a tentative D call TRBD1 (6 bases). CDR3 length: 14 amino acids. The V gene lost 1 base and the J gene lost 3 bases, with 9 bases spanning the gap. Germline V gene sequence: CDR1 MNHEY, CDR2 SVGEGT.